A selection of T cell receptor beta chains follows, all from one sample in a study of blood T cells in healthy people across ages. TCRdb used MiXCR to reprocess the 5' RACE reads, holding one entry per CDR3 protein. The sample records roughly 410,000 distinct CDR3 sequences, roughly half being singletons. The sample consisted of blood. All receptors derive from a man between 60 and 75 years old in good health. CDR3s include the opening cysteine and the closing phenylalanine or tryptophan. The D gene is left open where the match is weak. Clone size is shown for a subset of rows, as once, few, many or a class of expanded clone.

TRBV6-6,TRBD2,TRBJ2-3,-,TGTGCCAGCGAGGATATAGTAGCGGGGGGGAAGAATACGCAGTATTTT,CASEDIVAGGKNTQYF
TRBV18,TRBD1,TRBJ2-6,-,TGTGCCAGCTCACCTCGCTCGGGACAGGGCATCTCTGGGGCCAACGTCCTGACTTTC,CASSPRSGQGISGANVLTF
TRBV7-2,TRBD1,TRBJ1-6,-,TGTGCCAGCAGCTTCGGACAGGATAATTCACCCCTCCACTTT,CASSFGQDNSPLHF
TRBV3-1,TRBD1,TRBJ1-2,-,TGTGCCAACAGCCGGATCTTACGGACAGGGGGCGGTTGGTATGGCTACACCTTC,CANSRILRTGGGWYGYTF
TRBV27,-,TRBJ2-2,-,TGTGCCAGCAGTTTAAATGGCAGGAAAACCGGGGAGCTGTTTTTT,CASSLNGRKTGELFF
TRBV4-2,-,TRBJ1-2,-,TGTGCCAGCAGCCACCCAGTGGGGGGTAGCTATGGCTACACCTTC,CASSHPVGGSYGYTF
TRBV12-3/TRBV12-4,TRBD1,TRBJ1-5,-,TGTGCCAGCAGCGGGACAGGGGTAACTCAGCCCCAGCATTTT,CASSGTGVTQPQHF
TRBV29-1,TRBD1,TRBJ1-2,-,TGCAGCGTCGCCACCGGGACAGGGGGCTATGGCTACACCTTC,CSVATGTGGYGYTF
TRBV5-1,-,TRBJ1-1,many,TGCGCCAGCAGCTTCAGAAGACAGGCCCGAGACACTGAAGCTTTCTTT,CASSFRRQARDTEAFF
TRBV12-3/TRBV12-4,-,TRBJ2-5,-,TGTGCCAGCAGGCCAGGGATGGATCAAGAGACCCAGTACTTC,CASRPGMDQETQYF
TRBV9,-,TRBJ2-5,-,TGTGCCAGCAGCGTAGGTTGGGGGTCCCAAGAGACCCAGTACTTC,CASSVGWGSQETQYF
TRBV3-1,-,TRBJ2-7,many,TGTGCCAGCAGCCGTGCTCTGAGGGGAGACGAGCAGTACTTC,CASSRALRGDEQYF
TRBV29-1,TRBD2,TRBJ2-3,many,TGCAGCGTTGATGGGGGAGGGAGCACAGATACGCAGTATTTT,CSVDGGGSTDTQYF
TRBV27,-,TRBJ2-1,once,TGTGCCAGCAGTTTTTTGGCGGGATCCAATGAGCAGTTCTTC,CASSFLAGSNEQFF
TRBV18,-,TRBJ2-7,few,TGTGCCAGCTCACCAGATTGGACATCACCTAACGAGCAGTACTTC,CASSPDWTSPNEQYF
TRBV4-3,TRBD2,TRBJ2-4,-,TGCGCCAGCAGCCAAGATTTTAGCGGGAGGCGGGGGGACATTCAGTACTTC,CASSQDFSGRRGDIQYF
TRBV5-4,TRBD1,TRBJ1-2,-,TGTGCCAGCAGCCTCGGACAGGGTAAAGGAGCTAACTATGGCTACACCTTC,CASSLGQGKGANYGYTF
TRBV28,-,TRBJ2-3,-,TGTGCCAGCACCCCCTCTAGCGACCCCACAGATACGCAGTATTTT,CASTPSSDPTDTQYF
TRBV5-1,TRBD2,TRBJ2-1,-,TGCGCCAGCAGCTTGTTGGCTAGCGGGAGGAACAATGAGCAGTTCTTC,CASSLLASGRNNEQFF
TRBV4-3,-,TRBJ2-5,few,TGCGCCAGCAGCCAAGACCGTGGGGTCGGCGAGACCCAGTACTTC,CASSQDRGVGETQYF
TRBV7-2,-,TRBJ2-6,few,TGTGCCAGCAGCCAACCGGCGGCCAACGTCCTGACTTTC,CASSQPAANVLTF
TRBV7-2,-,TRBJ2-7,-,TGTGCCAGCAGCTCAGCGAGCGCGACCTACTACGAGCAGTACTTC,CASSSASATYYEQYF
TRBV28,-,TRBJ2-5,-,TGTGCCAGCAAGCACCTCGACAAGTCTCAAGAGACCCAGTACTTC,CASKHLDKSQETQYF
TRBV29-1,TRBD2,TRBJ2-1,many,TGCAGCGTGGGCGGGAGCCCGGGCAATGAGCAGTTCTTC,CSVGGSPGNEQFF
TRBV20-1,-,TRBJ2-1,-,TGCAGTGCTCCCCGGGTTAGCGGTTCCCCTGGGAATGAGCAGTTCTTC,CSAPRVSGSPGNEQFF
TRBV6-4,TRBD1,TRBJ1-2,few,TGTGCCAGCAGTTGGGACAGGGGGCGCGGTGGCTACACCTTC,CASSWDRGRGGYTF
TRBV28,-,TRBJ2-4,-,TGTGCCAGCAGTTTGCTTGGGGCGGGAAACATTCAGTACTTC,CASSLLGAGNIQYF
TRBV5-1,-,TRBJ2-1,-,TGCGCCAGCAGCTTGGGCGGAGAGGTCGATGAGCAGTTCTTC,CASSLGGEVDEQFF
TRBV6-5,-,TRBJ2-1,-,-,CASSSSGYLVNEQFF
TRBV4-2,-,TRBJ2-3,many,TGTGCCAGCAGCCAGGGCGGAGTGGATACGCAGTATTTT,CASSQGGVDTQYF
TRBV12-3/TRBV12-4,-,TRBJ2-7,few,TGTGCCAGCAGTCCCACCGGGACAACGAGGGAGCAGTACTTC,CASSPTGTTREQYF
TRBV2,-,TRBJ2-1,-,TGTGCCAGCAGCCCACAGGTAGACTCCTACAATGAGCAGTTCTTC,CASSPQVDSYNEQFF
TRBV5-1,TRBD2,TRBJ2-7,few,TGCGCCAGCAGCTTGGCCCTGCGGTCTAGCGGCTACGAGCAGTACTTC,CASSLALRSSGYEQYF
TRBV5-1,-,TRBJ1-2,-,TGCGCCAGCAGCTTAAGACCGACAGGAGACTATGGCTACACCTTC,CASSLRPTGDYGYTF
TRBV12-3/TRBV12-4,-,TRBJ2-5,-,TGTGCCAGCAGCCGACTAGTGGAGGAGACCCAGTACTTC,CASSRLVEETQYF
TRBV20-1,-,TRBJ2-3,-,TGCAGTGCTGAGAGGACAGACCCCACAGATACGCAGTATTTT,CSAERTDPTDTQYF
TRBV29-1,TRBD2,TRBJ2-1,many,TGCAGCGTTTCTCTAGCGGGAGCGTGGAATGAGCAGTTCTTC,CSVSLAGAWNEQFF